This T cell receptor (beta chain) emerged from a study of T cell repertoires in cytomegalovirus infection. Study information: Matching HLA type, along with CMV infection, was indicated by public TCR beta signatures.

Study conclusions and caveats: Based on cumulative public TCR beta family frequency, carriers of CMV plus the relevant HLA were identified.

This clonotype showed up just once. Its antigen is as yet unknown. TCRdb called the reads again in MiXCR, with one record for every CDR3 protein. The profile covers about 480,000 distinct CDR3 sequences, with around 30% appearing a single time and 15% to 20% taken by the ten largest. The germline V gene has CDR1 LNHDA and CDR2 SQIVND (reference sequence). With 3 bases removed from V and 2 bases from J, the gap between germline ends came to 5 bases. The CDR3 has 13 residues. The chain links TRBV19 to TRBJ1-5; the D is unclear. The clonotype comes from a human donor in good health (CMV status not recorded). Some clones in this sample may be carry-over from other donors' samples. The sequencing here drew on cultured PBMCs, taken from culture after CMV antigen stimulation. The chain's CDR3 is CASSMFGNQPQHF. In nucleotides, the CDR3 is TGTGCCAGTAGTATGTTTGGCAATCAGCCCCAGCATTTT. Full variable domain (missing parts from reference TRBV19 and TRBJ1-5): DGGITQSPKYLFRKEGQNVTLSCEQNLNHDAMYWYRQDPGQGLRLIYYSQIVNDFQKGDIAEGYSVSREKKESFPLTVTSAQKNPTAFYLCASSMFGNQPQHFGDGTRLSIL.